These T cell receptor beta chains were read from a single sample in a study of metastatic and nonmetastatic thyroid tumors. MiXCR reprocessed the PCR reads for TCRdb. Counted here are under 45,000 clones, about 15% occurring once; the ten biggest clones make up around 9.9%. The source material was tumor tissue. The receptors shown here come from a female donor with papillary thyroid cancer or a benign thyroid nodule (not recorded which). Some clones in this sample may be carry-over from other donors' samples. Each CDR3 is given with its conserved first and last residue. The D gene is left open where the match is weak.

CDR3: CASTLRSEWAGSEAFF
D: NA
J: TRBJ1-1
V: TRBV19

CDR3: CASSQVPGTRRDNSPLHF
D: NA
J: TRBJ1-6
V: TRBV14

CDR3: CSVEEEATNYGYTF
D: NA
J: TRBJ1-2
V: TRBV29-1

CDR3: CASSLSGHVLEQYF
D: NA
J: TRBJ2-7
V: TRBV28

CDR3: CASSLTLDRDTEIDGYTF
D: NA
J: TRBJ1-2
V: TRBV7-2

CDR3: CASSRDRYQETQYF
D: NA
J: TRBJ2-5
V: TRBV6-1

CDR3: CASSLDQLGTQYF
D: NA
J: TRBJ2-5
V: TRBV7-9

CDR3: CASSSLYEQYF
D: NA
J: TRBJ2-7
V: TRBV28

CDR3: CASSLGPGPSLADISYNEQFF
D: NA
J: TRBJ2-1
V: TRBV13

CDR3: CASSLDRDADCTF
D: NA
J: TRBJ1-2
V: TRBV7-2

CDR3: CASSRTSGRDTQYF
D: TRBD2
J: TRBJ2-3
V: TRBV12-3/TRBV12-4

CDR3: CSSSLATPGTSMYEQYF
D: TRBD2
J: TRBJ2-7
V: TRBV7-2

CDR3: CASSQGYQLNYGYTF
D: NA
J: TRBJ1-2
V: TRBV4-1

CDR3: CASSDSLYGYTF
D: NA
J: TRBJ1-2
V: TRBV28

CDR3: CASTEDRDLYSYEQYF
D: TRBD1
J: TRBJ2-7
V: TRBV10-1

CDR3: CAGSVTGTGRPSSYEQYF
D: TRBD1
J: TRBJ2-7
V: TRBV6-1

CDR3: CASSLTTNSPLHF
D: NA
J: TRBJ1-6
V: TRBV7-2

CDR3: CASSPGQTYGYTF
D: NA
J: TRBJ1-2
V: TRBV5-1

CDR3: CASSLGLAVPYEQYF
D: NA
J: TRBJ2-7
V: TRBV11-2

CDR3: CATSVAGAYEQFF
D: TRBD2
J: TRBJ2-1
V: TRBV19

CDR3: CASSSGQGGEEAQYF
D: TRBD1
J: TRBJ2-5
V: TRBV11-2

CDR3: CASRRERFADTQYF
D: NA
J: TRBJ2-3
V: TRBV19

CDR3: CASSVEGVGSPLHF
D: NA
J: TRBJ1-6
V: TRBV9

CDR3: CASSVGSDSYEQYF
D: NA
J: TRBJ2-7
V: TRBV9

CDR3: CASAAQGNTEAFF
D: NA
J: TRBJ1-1
V: TRBV5-4

CDR3: CASSRRTSGSTDTQYF
D: TRBD2
J: TRBJ2-3
V: TRBV7-2

CDR3: CASSGLAGVPGANVLTF
D: TRBD2
J: TRBJ2-6
V: TRBV27

CDR3: CASSADLNNEQFF
D: NA
J: TRBJ2-1
V: TRBV2

CDR3: CAWSQRGNTIYF
D: NA
J: TRBJ1-3
V: TRBV30

CDR3: CASSGGGLGGRGEQYF
D: TRBD2
J: TRBJ2-7
V: TRBV11-2

CDR3: CASSKGLAGSTDTQYF
D: TRBD2
J: TRBJ2-3
V: TRBV19

CDR3: CASIQDACHGSSPLHF
D: NA
J: TRBJ1-6
V: TRBV4-1

CDR3: CASSGGRGPTEAFF
D: TRBD1
J: TRBJ1-1
V: TRBV12-3/TRBV12-4

CDR3: CASSPLPGESQPQHF
D: NA
J: TRBJ1-5
V: TRBV5-1

CDR3: CSASTSGSITYYEQYF
D: TRBD2
J: TRBJ2-7
V: TRBV20-1

CDR3: CASGGWGTHYQPQHF
D: NA
J: TRBJ1-5
V: TRBV6-1

CDR3: CASSSSDRGIYEQYF
D: TRBD1
J: TRBJ2-7
V: TRBV7-9

CDR3: CAISESTGGATGTQYF
D: TRBD1
J: TRBJ2-5
V: TRBV10-3

CDR3: CVTSDSRGRAKGFDTQYF
D: TRBD2
J: TRBJ2-3
V: TRBV24-1

CDR3: CASSYDGTVNTGELFF
D: TRBD1
J: TRBJ2-2
V: TRBV5-1

CDR3: CASSQDRRLTEQYF
D: NA
J: TRBJ2-7
V: TRBV11-2

CDR3: CASSQDLDYNEYRAQFF
D: NA
J: TRBJ2-1
V: TRBV14

CDR3: CASSVQWGDTEAFF
D: NA
J: TRBJ1-1
V: TRBV2

CDR3: CASSRFQETQYF
D: NA
J: TRBJ2-5
V: TRBV18

CDR3: CASSQFALSTDTQYF
D: NA
J: TRBJ2-3
V: TRBV16

CDR3: CASSWGGQGAGNTEAFF
D: TRBD1
J: TRBJ1-1
V: TRBV5-7

CDR3: CASSPQRDIGYTF
D: NA
J: TRBJ1-2
V: TRBV18

CDR3: CASSPQGFGNQPQHF
D: TRBD1
J: TRBJ1-5
V: TRBV12-3/TRBV12-4

CDR3: CSPRDRGRPAVYGETF
D: NA
J: TRBJ1-2
V: TRBV20-1

CDR3: CAGSQGLNYGYTF
D: NA
J: TRBJ1-2
V: TRBV6-1

CDR3: CASSLNRWTDSSYEQYF
D: NA
J: TRBJ2-7
V: TRBV5-6

CDR3: CASSPDGDTEAFF
D: NA
J: TRBJ1-1
V: TRBV2

CDR3: CAISESTGPDEQYF
D: TRBD1
J: TRBJ2-7
V: TRBV10-3